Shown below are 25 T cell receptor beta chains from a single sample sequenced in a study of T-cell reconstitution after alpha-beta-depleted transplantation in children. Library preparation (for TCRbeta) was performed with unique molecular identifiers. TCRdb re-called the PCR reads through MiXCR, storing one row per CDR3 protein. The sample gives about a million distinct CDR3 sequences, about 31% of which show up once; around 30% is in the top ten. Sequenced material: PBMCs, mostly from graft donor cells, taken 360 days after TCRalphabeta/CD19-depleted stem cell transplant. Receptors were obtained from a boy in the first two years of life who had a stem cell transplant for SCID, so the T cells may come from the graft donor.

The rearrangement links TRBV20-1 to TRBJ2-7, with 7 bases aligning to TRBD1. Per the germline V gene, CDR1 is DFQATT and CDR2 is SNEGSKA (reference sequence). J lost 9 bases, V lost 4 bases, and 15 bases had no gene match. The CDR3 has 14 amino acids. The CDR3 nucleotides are TGCAGTGCTACCAAACAGGGGAGAAGTACCGGGCAGTACTTC. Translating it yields CSATKQGRSTGQYF.

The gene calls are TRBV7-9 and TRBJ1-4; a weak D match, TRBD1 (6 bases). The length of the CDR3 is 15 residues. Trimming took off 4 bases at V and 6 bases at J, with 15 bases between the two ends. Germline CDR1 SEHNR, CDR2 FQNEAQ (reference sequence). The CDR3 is CASSWDTRRYEKLFF. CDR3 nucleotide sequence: TGTGCCAGCAGCTGGGACACCCGGAGATATGAAAAACTGTTTTTT.

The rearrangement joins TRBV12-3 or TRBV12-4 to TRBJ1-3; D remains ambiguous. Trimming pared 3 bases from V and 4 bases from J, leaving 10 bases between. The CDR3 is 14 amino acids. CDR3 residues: CASSLFGLGNTIYF. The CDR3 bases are TGTGCCAGCAGTTTGTTTGGTCTCGGAAACACCATATATTTT.

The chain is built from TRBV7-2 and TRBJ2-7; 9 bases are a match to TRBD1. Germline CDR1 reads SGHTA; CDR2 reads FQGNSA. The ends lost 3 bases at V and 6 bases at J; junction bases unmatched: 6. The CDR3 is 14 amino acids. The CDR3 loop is CASSFKGQGGEQYF. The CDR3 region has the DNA TGTGCCAGCAGCTTCAAGGGACAGGGCGGCGAGCAGTACTTC.

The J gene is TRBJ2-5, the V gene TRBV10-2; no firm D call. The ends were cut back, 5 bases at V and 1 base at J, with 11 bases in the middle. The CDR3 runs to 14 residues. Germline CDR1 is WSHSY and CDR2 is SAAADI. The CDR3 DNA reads TGCGCCAGCAGTACGGTCTGGGGCCAAGAGACCCAGTACTTC. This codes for CASSTVWGQETQYF.

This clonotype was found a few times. The CDR3 DNA reads TGTGCCAGCAGCTTAGAAAAGGGCGGGCGGACAGATACGCAGTATTTT. It is translated as CASSLEKGGRTDTQYF. The rearrangement uses TRBV7-9 and TRBJ2-3; D is perhaps TRBD2 (5 bases). CDR1 is SEHNR and CDR2 is FQNEAQ in the germline V gene (reference sequence). Trimming took 1 base from V and 3 from J, leaving 14 bases between them. This CDR3 region has 16 residues. Supplemented by reference TRBV7-9 and TRBJ2-3, the full variable domain reads DTGVSQNPRHKITKRGQNVTFRCDPISEHNRLYWYRQTLGQGPEFLTYFQNEAQLEKSRLLSDRFSAERPKGSFSTLEIQRTEQGDSAMYLCASSLEKGGRTDTQYFGPGTRLTVL.

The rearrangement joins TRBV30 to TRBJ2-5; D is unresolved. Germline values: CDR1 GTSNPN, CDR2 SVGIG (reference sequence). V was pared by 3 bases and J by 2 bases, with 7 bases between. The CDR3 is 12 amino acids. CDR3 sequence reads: CAWSPQQETQYF. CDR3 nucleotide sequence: TGTGCCTGGAGCCCCCAACAAGAGACCCAGTACTTC.

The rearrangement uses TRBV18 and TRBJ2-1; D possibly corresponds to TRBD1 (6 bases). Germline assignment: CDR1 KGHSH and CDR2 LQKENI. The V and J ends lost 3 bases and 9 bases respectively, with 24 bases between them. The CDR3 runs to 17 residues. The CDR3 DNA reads TGTGCCAGCTCACCCTATGAGGGTAGGGGGAAAGTTGGTGAGCAGTTCTTC. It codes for CASSPYEGRGKVGEQFF.

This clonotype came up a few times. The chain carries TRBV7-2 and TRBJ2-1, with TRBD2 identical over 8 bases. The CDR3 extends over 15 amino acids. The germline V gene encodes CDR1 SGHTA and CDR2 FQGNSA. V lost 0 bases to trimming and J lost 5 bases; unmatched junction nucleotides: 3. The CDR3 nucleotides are TGTGCCAGCAGCTTAGCGCTAGCGGGTAACAATGAGCAGTTCTTC. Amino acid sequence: CASSLALAGNNEQFF.

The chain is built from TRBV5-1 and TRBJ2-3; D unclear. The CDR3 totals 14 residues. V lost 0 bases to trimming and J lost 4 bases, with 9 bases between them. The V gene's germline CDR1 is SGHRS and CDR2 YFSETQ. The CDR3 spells CASSLDLGADTQYF. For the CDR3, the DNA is TGCGCCAGCAGCTTGGACTTAGGAGCAGATACGCAGTATTTT. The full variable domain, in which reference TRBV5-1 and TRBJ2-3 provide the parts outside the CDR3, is KAGVTQTPRYLIKTRGQQVTLSCSPISGHRSVSWYQQTPGQGLQFLFEYFSETQRNKGNFPGRFSGRQFSNSRSEMNVSTLELGDSALYLCASSLDLGADTQYFGPGTRLTVL.

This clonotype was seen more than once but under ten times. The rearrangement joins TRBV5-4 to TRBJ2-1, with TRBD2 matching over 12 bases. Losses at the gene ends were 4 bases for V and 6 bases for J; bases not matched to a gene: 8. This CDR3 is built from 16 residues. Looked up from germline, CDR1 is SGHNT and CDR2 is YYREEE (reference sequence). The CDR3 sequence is CASSPSTSGGINEQFF. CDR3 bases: TGTGCCAGCAGCCCTTCAACTAGCGGGGGGATCAATGAGCAGTTCTTC.

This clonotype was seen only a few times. The CDR3 loop is CAISESFTSRLFTGELFF. As DNA, the CDR3 is TGTGCCATCAGTGAGTCCTTTACATCACGATTGTTCACCGGGGAGCTGTTTTTT. The chain is built from TRBV10-3 and TRBJ2-2; D call uncertain. V lost 0 bases, J lost 4 bases, and 18 bases lay in between. From germline, CDR1 is ENHRY and CDR2 SYGVKD. The CDR3 has 18 amino acids.

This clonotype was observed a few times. CDR3 sequence reads: CASSPFGRGSTDTQYF. The CDR3 nucleotides are TGTGCCAGCAGCCCCTTTGGTCGGGGGAGCACAGATACGCAGTATTTT. The chain links TRBV12-3 or TRBV12-4 to TRBJ2-3; D might be TRBD2 (6 bases). This CDR3 region has 16 residues. Trimming shortened V by 6 bases and J by 0 bases, and 16 bases separated the two germline ends.

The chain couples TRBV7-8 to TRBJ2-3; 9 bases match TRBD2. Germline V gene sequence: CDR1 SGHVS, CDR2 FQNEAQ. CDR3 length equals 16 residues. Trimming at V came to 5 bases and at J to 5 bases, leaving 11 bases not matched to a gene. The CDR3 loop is CASSPRAGGPVDTQYF. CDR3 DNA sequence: TGTGCCAGCAGCCCCCGGGCGGGGGGGCCGGTAGATACGCAGTATTTT.

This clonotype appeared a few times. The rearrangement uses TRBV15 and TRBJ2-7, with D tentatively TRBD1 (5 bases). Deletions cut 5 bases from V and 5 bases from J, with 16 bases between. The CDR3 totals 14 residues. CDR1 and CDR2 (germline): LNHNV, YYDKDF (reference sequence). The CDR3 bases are TGTGCCACCAGCGGCTACAGGTTTACCCACGAGCAGTACTTC. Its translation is CATSGYRFTHEQYF.

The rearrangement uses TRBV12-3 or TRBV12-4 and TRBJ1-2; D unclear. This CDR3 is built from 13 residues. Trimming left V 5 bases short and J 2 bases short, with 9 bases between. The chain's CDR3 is CASSIGENYGYTF. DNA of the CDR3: TGTGCCAGCAGTATTGGGGAGAACTATGGCTACACCTTC.

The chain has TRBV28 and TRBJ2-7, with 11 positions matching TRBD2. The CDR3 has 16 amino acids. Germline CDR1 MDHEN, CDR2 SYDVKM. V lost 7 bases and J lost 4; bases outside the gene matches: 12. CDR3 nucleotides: TGTGCCAGCAAACAAGGCCCACTAGCGGGGGAATACGAGCAGTACTTC. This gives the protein CASKQGPLAGEYEQYF.

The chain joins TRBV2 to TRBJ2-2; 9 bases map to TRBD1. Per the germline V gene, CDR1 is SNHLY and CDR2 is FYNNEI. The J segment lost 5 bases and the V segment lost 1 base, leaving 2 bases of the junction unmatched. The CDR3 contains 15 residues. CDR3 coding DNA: TGTGCCAGCAGTGAAGTGACAGGGGGAACCGGGGAGCTGTTTTTT. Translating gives CASSEVTGGTGELFF. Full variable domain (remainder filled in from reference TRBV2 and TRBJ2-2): EPEVTQTPSHQVTQMGQEVILRCVPISNHLYFYWYRQILGQKVEFLVSFYNNEISEKSEIFDDQFSVERPDGSNFTLKIRSTKLEDSAMYFCASSEVTGGTGELFFGEGSRLTVL.

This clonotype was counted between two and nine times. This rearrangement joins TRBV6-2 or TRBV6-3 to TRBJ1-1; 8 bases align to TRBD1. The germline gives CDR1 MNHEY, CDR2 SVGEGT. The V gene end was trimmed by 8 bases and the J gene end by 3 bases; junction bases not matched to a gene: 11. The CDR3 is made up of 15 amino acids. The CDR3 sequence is CASRPSTGGYTEAFF. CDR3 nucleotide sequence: TGTGCCAGCCGCCCGAGTACAGGGGGATACACTGAAGCTTTCTTT.

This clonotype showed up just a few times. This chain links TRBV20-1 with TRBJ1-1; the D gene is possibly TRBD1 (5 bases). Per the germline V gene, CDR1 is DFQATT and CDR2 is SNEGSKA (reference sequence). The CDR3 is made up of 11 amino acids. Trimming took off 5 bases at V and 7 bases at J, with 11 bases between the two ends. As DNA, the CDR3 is TGCAGTGCTCAGGGTTCTCGTGAAGCTTTCTTT. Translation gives CSAQGSREAFF.

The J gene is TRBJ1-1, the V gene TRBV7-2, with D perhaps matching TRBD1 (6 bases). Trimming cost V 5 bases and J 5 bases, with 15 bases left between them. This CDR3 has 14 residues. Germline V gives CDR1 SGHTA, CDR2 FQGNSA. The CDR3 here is CASSPDRRRTEAFF. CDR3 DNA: TGTGCCAGCAGCCCGGACAGACGGAGGACTGAAGCTTTCTTT.

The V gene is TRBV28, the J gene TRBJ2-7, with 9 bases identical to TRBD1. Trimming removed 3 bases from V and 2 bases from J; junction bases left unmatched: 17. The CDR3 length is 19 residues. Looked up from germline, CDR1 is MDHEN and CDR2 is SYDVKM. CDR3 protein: CASSFHASPTTGGTYEQYF. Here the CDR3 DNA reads TGTGCCAGCAGTTTCCACGCCTCTCCAACGACAGGGGGAACCTACGAGCAGTACTTC.

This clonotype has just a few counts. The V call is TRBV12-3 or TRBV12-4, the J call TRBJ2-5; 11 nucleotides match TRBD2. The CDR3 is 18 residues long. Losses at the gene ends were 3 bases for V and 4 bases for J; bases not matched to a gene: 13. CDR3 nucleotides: TGTGCCAGCAGTTTCTTTCCTCCTAGCGGGGGGCCGGGAGAGACCCAGTACTTC. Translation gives CASSFFPPSGGPGETQYF.

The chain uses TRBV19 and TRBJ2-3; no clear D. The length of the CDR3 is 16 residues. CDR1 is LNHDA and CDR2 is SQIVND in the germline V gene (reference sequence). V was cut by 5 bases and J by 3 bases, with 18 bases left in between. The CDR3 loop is CASSLPQPRGTDTQYF. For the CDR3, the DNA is TGTGCCAGTAGTTTACCTCAGCCGAGAGGTACAGATACGCAGTATTTT.

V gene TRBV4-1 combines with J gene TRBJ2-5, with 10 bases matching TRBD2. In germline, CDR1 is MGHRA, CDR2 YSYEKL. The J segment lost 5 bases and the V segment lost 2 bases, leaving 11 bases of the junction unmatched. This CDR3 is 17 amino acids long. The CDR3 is CASSQSSGGAGQETQYF. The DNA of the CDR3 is TGCGCCAGCAGCCAATCAAGCGGGGGGGCCGGTCAGGAGACCCAGTACTTC.